The 32 T cell receptor beta chains in this list originate from one sample, sequenced in a study of blood T cell repertoires in COVID-19. Method: immunoSEQ multiplex PCR; TCRdb's copy keeps in-frame clones and lacks some. The data contain under 250,000 clones, more than 70% of them singletons. Sequencing was done on a sample of peripheral blood. The source is a man aged 40-55 years with active or convalescent COVID-19.

This rearrangement joins TRBV11-2 to TRBJ2-5; no clear D gene. Trimming stripped 5 bases from V and 4 bases from J, with 14 bases between. From germline, CDR1 is SGHAT and CDR2 FQNNGV. The CDR3 totals 14 residues. Here the CDR3 reads CASSPTDILETQYF. The CDR3 DNA reads as TGTGCCAGCAGCCCTACTGACATTTTAGAGACCCAGTACTTC. The full variable domain, rest sourced from reference TRBV11-2 and TRBJ2-5, is EAGVAQSPRYKIIEKRQSVAFWCNPISGHATLYWYQQILGQGPKLLIQFQNNGVVDDSQLPKDRFSAERLKGVDSTLKIQPAKLEDSAVYLCASSPTDILETQYFGPGTRLLVL.

The rearrangement uses TRBV2 and TRBJ2-7; 10 nucleotides match TRBD1. V was pared by 6 bases and J by 2 bases, with 7 bases of the junction left unmatched. CDR3 length: 15 residues. Germline values: CDR1 SNHLY, CDR2 FYNNEI. CDR3 residues: CASSAGTGDPYEQYF. The CDR3 nucleotides read TGTGCCAGCAGCGCTGGGACAGGGGACCCCTACGAGCAGTACTTC.

The V and J genes are TRBV11-2 and TRBJ2-7, with 12 bases identical to TRBD2. Germline trimming cut 5 bases from V and 1 base from J; bases unmatched to any gene: 3. Per the germline V gene, CDR1 is SGHAT and CDR2 is FQNNGV. CDR3 length: 15 residues. CDR3 sequence: CASSQTSGRSYEQYF. The CDR3 region has the DNA TGTGCCAGCAGCCAGACTAGCGGGAGATCCTACGAGCAGTACTTC.

The CDR3 protein is CASSRTGSSGYTF. The CDR3 bases are TGTGCCAGTAGTAGGACAGGATCGTCTGGCTACACCTTC. The rearrangement uses TRBV19 and TRBJ1-2; 7 nucleotides line up with TRBD1. V lost 4 bases and J lost 7; bases outside the gene matches: 6. Per germline, CDR1 LNHDA and CDR2 SQIVND (reference sequence). This CDR3 contains 13 residues.

The chain is built from TRBV4-1 and TRBJ1-5, with 8 bases matching TRBD1. With V trimmed by 3 bases and J by 6 bases, 7 bases remained unmatched. The CDR3 is made up of 15 amino acids. In germline, CDR1 is MGHRA, CDR2 YSYEKL. The CDR3 region is CASSHSGQGGQPQHF. CDR3 nucleotides: TGCGCCAGCAGCCACTCTGGACAGGGTGGTCAGCCCCAGCATTTT.

This chain joins TRBV10-3 and TRBJ1-2, with D perhaps TRBD1 (5 bases). This CDR3 region has 14 residues. V gave up 2 bases and J gave up 1 base, with 8 bases separating them. Germline CDR1 ENHRY, CDR2 SYGVKD. In DNA form, the CDR3 reads TGTGCCATCAGTGAGGAAGACAGTAACTATGGCTACACCTTC. The encoded protein is CAISEEDSNYGYTF.

This chain joins TRBV9 and TRBJ2-3, with 11 bases aligning to TRBD2. Trimming at V came to 0 bases and at J to 3 bases, leaving 9 bases not matched to a gene. This CDR3 region has 18 residues. CDR1 and CDR2 from the germline V gene are SGDLS and YYNGEE. The CDR3 DNA reads as TGTGCCAGCAGCGTAGGTCGCGTTAGCGGGAGGGTAACAGATACGCAGTATTTT. Translating it yields CASSVGRVSGRVTDTQYF.

The chain links TRBV12-3 or TRBV12-4 to TRBJ1-2; no clear D gene. Deletions cut 2 bases from V and 7 bases from J, with 5 bases between. The CDR3 sequence is 11 residues long. The CDR3 sequence: CASSLSFGYTF. The CDR3 region has the DNA TGTGCCAGCAGTTTATCGTTTGGCTACACCTTC.

The chain links TRBV7-2 to TRBJ2-2; D not resolved. The CDR3 contains 14 residues. CDR1 and CDR2 (germline): SGHTA, FQGNSA. Trimming pared 2 bases from V and 5 bases from J, leaving 9 bases between. CDR3 residues: CASSLLAFTGELFF. CDR3 coding DNA: TGTGCCAGCAGCTTATTAGCATTTACCGGGGAGCTGTTTTTT.

This chain uses TRBV7-9 with TRBJ2-5; D is possibly TRBD2 (6 bases). The CDR3 consists of 12 residues. Germline CDR1 reads SEHNR; CDR2 reads FQNEAQ (reference sequence). The ends were cut back, 4 bases at V and 5 bases at J, with 8 bases in the middle. The CDR3 sequence: CASSSGGETQYF. The CDR3, as DNA: TGTGCCAGCAGCTCCGGAGGGGAGACCCAGTACTTC.

The chain uses TRBV30 and TRBJ2-1; 9 nucleotides match TRBD2. This CDR3 spans 16 amino acids. The ends lost 0 bases at V and 7 bases at J; junction bases unmatched: 10. Germline-derived CDR1 and CDR2 are GTSNPN and SVGIG (reference sequence). In DNA, the CDR3 is TGTGCCTGGAGTGTACTCCCAGCGGGGGGAAGGAATGAGCAGTTCTTC. Translated: CAWSVLPAGGRNEQFF.

This chain uses TRBV19 with TRBJ1-5; 7 nucleotides align to TRBD1. The V gene's germline CDR1 is LNHDA and CDR2 SQIVND (reference sequence). The CDR3 contains 15 residues. The V gene end was trimmed by 4 bases and the J gene end by 2 bases; junction bases not matched to a gene: 5. The chain's CDR3 is CASSSRGAGNQPQHF. The DNA for the CDR3 is TGTGCCAGTAGTAGCAGGGGGGCAGGCAATCAGCCCCAGCATTTT. Filled out from reference TRBV19 and TRBJ1-5, the complete variable domain reads DGGITQSPKYLFRKEGQNVTLSCEQNLNHDAMYWYRQDPGQGLRLIYYSQIVNDFQKGDIAEGYSVSREKKESFPLTVTSAQKNPTAFYLCASSSRGAGNQPQHFGDGTRLSIL.

The gene calls are TRBV6-6 and TRBJ2-3; D is unresolved. Germline-derived CDR1 and CDR2 are MNHNY and SVGAGI (reference sequence). Trimming stripped 3 bases from V and 3 bases from J, with 13 bases between. The CDR3 length is 15 residues. CDR3 region: CASSYGQAPTDTQYF. Written as DNA, the CDR3 is TGTGCCAGCAGTTATGGGCAGGCTCCTACAGATACGCAGTATTTT.

V is TRBV7-3 and J is TRBJ1-1; the match to TRBD1 covers 8 bases. CDR3 length: 13 amino acids. V lost 5 bases and J lost 4; bases outside the gene matches: 3. Per the germline V gene, CDR1 is SGHTA and CDR2 is FQGTGA. The CDR3 region has the DNA TGTGCCAGCAGCGTCAGGGGGCCCACTGAAGCTTTCTTT. This translates into CASSVRGPTEAFF.

The chain is built from TRBV15 and TRBJ1-6, with a possible D match to TRBD1 (6 bases). The CDR3 totals 14 residues. Germline CDR1 reads LNHNV; CDR2 reads YYDKDF (reference sequence). Between the trimmed V and J ends, which lost 4 bases and 9 bases, there was a span of 13 bases. CDR3: CATSTRTVGSPLHF. The CDR3 coding sequence is TGTGCCACCAGCACCCGGACAGTCGGTTCACCCCTCCACTTT.

The gene calls are TRBV12-3 or TRBV12-4 and TRBJ2-7; unclear D gene. The CDR3 contains 12 residues. V dropped 5 bases and J dropped 3 bases, with 8 bases sitting between them. CDR3 sequence: CASSPLYYEQYF. The CDR3 nucleotides are TGTGCCAGCAGTCCCCTTTACTACGAGCAGTACTTC.

This chain connects TRBV5-5 to TRBJ2-3, with no clear D. Trimming stripped 4 bases from V and 2 bases from J, with 8 bases between. The V gene's germline CDR1 is SGHKS and CDR2 YYEKEE (reference sequence). CDR3 length: 13 amino acids. CDR3 sequence reads: CASSKLDTDTQYF. DNA of the CDR3: TGTGCCAGCAGCAAGCTTGACACAGATACGCAGTATTTT.

The rearrangement joins TRBV27 to TRBJ1-6; D unclear. Germline V lookup: CDR1 MNHEY, CDR2 SMNVEV (reference sequence). The length of the CDR3 is 13 residues. Trimming pared 8 bases from V and 6 bases from J, leaving 11 bases between. The CDR3 spells CASQRVRNSPLHF. The CDR3 nucleotides are TGTGCCAGCCAAAGAGTTCGTAATTCACCCCTCCACTTT.

The chain joins TRBV24-1 to TRBJ2-3; TRBD2 aligns across 11 bases. Germline V lookup: CDR1 KGHDR, CDR2 SFDVKD. The CDR3 totals 17 residues. After removal of 0 bases from V and 5 bases from J, the junction contained 6 bases not matched to a gene. This CDR3 is CATSDLSSGGPVDTQYF. In DNA form, the CDR3 reads TGTGCCACCAGTGATTTGTCTAGCGGGGGGCCGGTAGATACGCAGTATTTT.

The table lists this clone with many counts. The rearrangement uses TRBV10-3 and TRBJ1-5; 9 nucleotides agree with TRBD1. CDR3 length: 13 amino acids. V lost 11 bases, J lost 7 bases, and 9 bases stayed unmatched. Germline V lookup: CDR1 ENHRY, CDR2 SYGVKD. The CDR3 here is CAATGGMDQPQHF. In DNA, the CDR3 is TGTGCCGCTACAGGGGGCATGGACCAGCCCCAGCATTTT.

This chain links TRBV18 with TRBJ1-1; D unresolved. V dropped 3 bases and J dropped 3 bases, with 11 bases sitting between them. Germline CDR1 KGHSH, CDR2 LQKENI. There are 14 residues in the CDR3. Here the CDR3 DNA reads TGTGCCAGCTCACCCTCATATCGGGACACTGAAGCTTTCTTT. This translates into CASSPSYRDTEAFF.

CDR3 in DNA: TGTGCCACCAGGAGTGGGGCTGATGAAAAACTGTTTTTT. This gives the protein CATRSGADEKLFF. V and J are TRBV24-1 and TRBJ1-4, with TRBD1 as a possible D gene (5 bases). From germline, CDR1 is KGHDR and CDR2 SFDVKD. V was shortened by 7 bases and J by 6 bases, with 11 bases between the two germline ends. The CDR3 runs 13 residues.

Comment on this clone: In the same sample, other DNA sequences code for this CDR3. The chain employs TRBV27 and TRBJ2-3; D might be TRBD2 (6 bases). CDR1 and CDR2 from the germline V gene are MNHEY and SMNVEV (reference sequence). The CDR3 loop spans 14 amino acids. V lost 0 bases to trimming and J lost 4 bases, with 8 bases between them. The CDR3 DNA reads TGTGCCAGCAGTTTATCCGGGGGAGCAGATACGCAGTATTTT. It is translated as CASSLSGGADTQYF.

This clone turned up a few times. The J gene is TRBJ1-2, the V gene TRBV11-2, with 7 bases fitting TRBD1. Trimming took 8 bases from V and 6 from J; bases not matched to a gene: 12. This CDR3 is 14 amino acids long. Germline V gene data show CDR1 as SGHAT and CDR2 as FQNNGV. The DNA for the CDR3 is TGTGCCAGCGCCCCGGGACAGCGGAGCAATGGCTACACCTTC. It is translated as CASAPGQRSNGYTF. The complete variable domain, with remaining parts taken from reference TRBV11-2 and TRBJ1-2, reads EAGVAQSPRYKIIEKRQSVAFWCNPISGHATLYWYQQILGQGPKLLIQFQNNGVVDDSQLPKDRFSAERLKGVDSTLKIQPAKLEDSAVYLCASAPGQRSNGYTFGSGTRLTVV.

As DNA, the CDR3 is TGTGCCAGCAGCCGACCGGGCACCGGGGAGCTGTTTTTT. It is translated as CASSRPGTGELFF. The rearrangement joins TRBV7-2 to TRBJ2-2; D unresolved. The germline V and J ends were trimmed by 5 bases and 4 bases, with 8 bases remaining between them. The CDR3 is made up of 13 amino acids. In germline, CDR1 is SGHTA, CDR2 FQGNSA.

About this clone: Germline is not matched at one junction end, which may reflect a read error. The sample contains more than one DNA sequence encoding this CDR3. This chain connects TRBV4-3 to TRBJ1-2; 10 bases match TRBD1. Looked up from germline, CDR1 is LGHNA and CDR2 is YSLEER. The CDR3 is 16 residues long. The CDR3 DNA reads as TGCGCTAGCAGCCCATCCGGGACAGGGGAAAGCTATGGCTACACCTTC. It translates to CASSPSGTGESYGYTF.

J is TRBJ1-1 and V is TRBV30; 9 bases agree with TRBD1. Germline CDR1 GTSNPN, CDR2 SVGIG (reference sequence). The CDR3 totals 15 residues. Unmatched junction bases numbered 6, after V lost 4 bases and J lost 0 bases. CDR3 region: CAWTTGGDMNTEAFF. Written as DNA, the CDR3 is TGTGCCTGGACGACAGGGGGGGACATGAACACTGAAGCTTTCTTT.

The chain employs TRBV24-1 and TRBJ2-5; 10 positions match TRBD1. The CDR3 contains 16 residues. The V and J ends lost 3 bases and 1 base, in that order; junction bases with no gene match: 4. Per germline, CDR1 KGHDR and CDR2 SFDVKD. CDR3 in DNA: TGTGCCACCAGTGATCCGGGACAGGGGTCCCAAGAGACCCAGTACTTC. It is translated as CATSDPGQGSQETQYF.

The rearrangement links TRBV20-1 to TRBJ1-1; D not resolved. CDR1 is DFQATT, CDR2 SNEGSKA, per germline (reference sequence). V was pared by 3 bases and J by 5 bases, with 10 bases between. The CDR3 is 12 residues long. This CDR3 is CSASKVGTEAFF. CDR3 DNA: TGCAGTGCTAGTAAGGTCGGGACTGAAGCTTTCTTT.

The chain couples TRBV19 to TRBJ2-7; TRBD1 agrees at 10 bases. Germline values: CDR1 LNHDA, CDR2 SQIVND (reference sequence). The V and J ends lost 5 bases and 1 base, in that order; junction bases with no gene match: 5. This CDR3 has 15 residues. The CDR3 bases are TGTGCCAGTAGTTCCGGGACAGGGGAATCCTACGAGCAGTACTTC. This codes for CASSSGTGESYEQYF.

This chain links TRBV12-3 or TRBV12-4 with TRBJ2-7, with 7 positions matching TRBD2. The CDR3 has 13 amino acids. The junction had 8 bases not matched to a gene; V was cut back by 8 bases and J by 4 bases. The CDR3: CASVLSGGYEQYF. Here the CDR3 DNA reads TGTGCCAGCGTTTTATCGGGGGGTTACGAGCAGTACTTC.

V usage is TRBV6-2 or TRBV6-3 and J usage is TRBJ1-5; D unclear. The V gene lost 4 bases and the J gene lost 3 bases, with 10 bases spanning the gap. The CDR3 sequence is 14 residues long. Germline V gene data show CDR1 as MNHEY and CDR2 as SVGEGT. The CDR3 here is CASSSSLINQPQHF. CDR3 DNA sequence: TGTGCCAGCAGTTCGAGCCTCATCAATCAGCCCCAGCATTTT.